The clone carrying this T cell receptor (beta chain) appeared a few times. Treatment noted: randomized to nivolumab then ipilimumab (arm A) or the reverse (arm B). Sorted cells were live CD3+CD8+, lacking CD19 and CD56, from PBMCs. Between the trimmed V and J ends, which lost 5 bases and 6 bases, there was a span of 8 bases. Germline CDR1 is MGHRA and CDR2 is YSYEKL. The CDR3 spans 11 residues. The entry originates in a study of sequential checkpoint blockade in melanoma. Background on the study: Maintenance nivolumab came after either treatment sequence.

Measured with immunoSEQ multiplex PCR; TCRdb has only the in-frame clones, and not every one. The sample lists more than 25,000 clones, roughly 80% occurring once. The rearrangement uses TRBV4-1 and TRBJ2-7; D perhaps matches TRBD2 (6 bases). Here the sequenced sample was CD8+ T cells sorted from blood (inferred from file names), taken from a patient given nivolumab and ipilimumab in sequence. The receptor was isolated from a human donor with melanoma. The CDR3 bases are TGCGCCAGCAGCGAAGCGGGCGAGCAGTACTTC. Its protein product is CASSEAGEQYF.